A single sample gave rise to the 17 T cell receptor beta chains below, sequenced in a study of control samples from healthy donors and cancer patients. Libraries were prepared by immunoSEQ multiplex PCR; TCRdb keeps only in-frame clonotypes and omits some of them. Of 390,000 or so clones listed, more than 80% are singletons. Sample: PBMCs. These receptor sequences come from a man in his forties or fifties with head and neck cancer.

The chain combines TRBV4-3 with TRBJ1-3; D not certain. The V end lost 0 bases, the J end lost 0 bases, and 9 bases lay between the germline ends. This CDR3 spans 16 amino acids. The germline gives CDR1 LGHNA, CDR2 YSLEER. The CDR3 bases are TGCGCCAGCAGCCAAGATGTCGGGTTCTCTGGAAACACCATATATTTT. Its translation: CASSQDVGFSGNTIYF.

V usage is TRBV24-1 and J usage is TRBJ2-7; possible D gene TRBD2, 5 bases. The CDR3 sequence is 13 residues long. Germline V CDR1 and CDR2: KGHDR, SFDVKD. V was shortened by 6 bases and J by 6 bases, with 14 bases between the two germline ends. Here the CDR3 reads CATSSGKGGEQYF. CDR3 nucleotides: TGTGCCACCAGTTCGGGGAAGGGCGGCGAGCAGTACTTC.

V usage is TRBV6-1 and J usage is TRBJ1-6; D call uncertain. Germline V gene sequence: CDR1 MNHNS, CDR2 SASEGT. This CDR3 is built from 16 residues. Trimming removed 3 bases at V and 0 bases at J, with 9 bases between. The DNA of the CDR3 is TGTGCCAGCAGTGAGAGATGGAGCTCCTATAATTCACCCCTCCACTTT. Encoded protein: CASSERWSSYNSPLHF.

The chain couples TRBV2 to TRBJ2-1, with 10 positions matching TRBD2. V trimming: 8 bases; J trimming: 8 bases; junction bases outside the gene matches: 9. Germline loops: CDR1 SNHLY, CDR2 FYNNEI. The CDR3 loop spans 14 amino acids. The CDR3 sequence: CASLRAGGIDEQFF. In DNA, the CDR3 is TGTGCCAGCTTAAGAGCGGGAGGGATAGATGAGCAGTTCTTC. The full variable domain, rest sourced from reference TRBV2 and TRBJ2-1, is EPEVTQTPSHQVTQMGQEVILRCVPISNHLYFYWYRQILGQKVEFLVSFYNNEISEKSEIFDDQFSVERPDGSNFTLKIRSTKLEDSAMYFCASLRAGGIDEQFFGPGTRLTVL.

The chain has TRBV30 and TRBJ2-1; 11 bases line up with TRBD2. Germline assignment: CDR1 GTSNPN and CDR2 SVGIG (reference sequence). The CDR3 has 14 residues. The J segment lost 3 bases and the V segment lost 4 bases, leaving 2 bases of the junction unmatched. The chain's CDR3 is CAWTGTSGYNEQFF. The CDR3 DNA reads TGTGCCTGGACCGGGACTAGCGGCTACAATGAGCAGTTCTTC.

A note on this clone: This could be a read error, since a much larger clone is one nucleotide away. V usage is TRBV4-2 and J usage is TRBJ1-3; tentative D call: TRBD1 (6 bases). The CDR3 has 15 residues. Germline loops: CDR1 LGHNA, CDR2 YNFKEQ. Trimming left V 0 bases short and J 3 bases short, with 9 bases between. CDR3 DNA: TGTGCCAGCAGCCAAGATGCCAGGGGTGGAAACACCATATATTTT. Translation: CASSQDARGGNTIYF.

The V call is TRBV3-1 (or the pseudogene TRBV3-2), the J call TRBJ1-6; D is undetermined. Trimming removed 6 bases from V and 0 bases from J, with 12 bases in between. The CDR3 runs to 16 residues. Per the germline V gene, CDR1 is LGHDT and CDR2 is YNNKEL (reference sequence). The CDR3 DNA reads as TGTGCCAGCAGTCCCGATTGGAGCTCCTATAATTCACCCCTCCACTTT. Its protein is CASSPDWSSYNSPLHF.

Written as DNA, the CDR3 is TGTGCCATCAAGGCTAGTGGGGACGAGCAGTACTTC. This translates into CAIKASGDEQYF. This chain links TRBV10-3 with TRBJ2-7, with D unresolved. The V end lost 7 bases, the J end lost 5 bases, and 12 bases lay between the germline ends. Per the germline V gene, CDR1 is ENHRY and CDR2 is SYGVKD. This CDR3 comprises 12 residues.

V gene TRBV30 combines with J gene TRBJ2-1, with D maybe TRBD1 (6 bases). The V end lost 0 bases, the J end lost 0 bases, and 6 bases lay between the germline ends. Germline assignment: CDR1 GTSNPN and CDR2 SVGIG (reference sequence). CDR3 length equals 14 residues. The DNA of the CDR3 is TGTGCCTGGAGTGTCAGGGGCTCCTACAATGAGCAGTTCTTC. Its translation: CAWSVRGSYNEQFF.

This chain uses TRBV27 with TRBJ2-7; 9 bases match TRBD2. CDR1 MNHEY and CDR2 SMNVEV come from the germline V gene (reference sequence). The CDR3 totals 14 residues. With 8 bases clipped from V and 2 bases from J, the junction kept 7 bases outside the gene matches. The CDR3 here is CASHSGGIAYEQYF. CDR3 sequence (DNA): TGTGCCAGCCACAGCGGGGGGATTGCCTACGAGCAGTACTTC.

J is TRBJ2-3 and V is TRBV27, with a possible D match to TRBD1 (5 bases). The germline V and J ends were trimmed by 0 bases and 2 bases, with 12 bases remaining between them. The CDR3 has 16 residues. The germline V gene has CDR1 MNHEY and CDR2 SMNVEV (reference sequence). CDR3 bases: TGTGCCAGCAGTTTATCGGGAACAGGCTTCACAGATACGCAGTATTTT. As protein: CASSLSGTGFTDTQYF.

This chain's CDR3 is CATSRDSGTAKGNQPQHF. The CDR3 DNA is TGTGCCACCAGCAGAGATTCAGGGACAGCTAAAGGCAATCAGCCCCAGCATTTT. V usage is TRBV15 and J usage is TRBJ1-5; 7 bases agree with TRBD1. V lost 0 bases and J lost 2; bases outside the gene matches: 10. Germline V lookup: CDR1 LNHNV, CDR2 YYDKDF (reference sequence). The CDR3 is 18 amino acids. Full variable domain (rest looked up from reference TRBV15 and TRBJ1-5): DAMVIQNPRYQVTQFGKPVTLSCSQTLNHNVMYWYQQKSSQAPKLLFHYYDKDFNNEADTPDNFQSRRPNTSFCFLDIRSPGLGDTAMYLCATSRDSGTAKGNQPQHFGDGTRLSIL.

This clone has just a few counts. V usage is TRBV2 and J usage is TRBJ1-5, with D unresolved. The CDR3 covers 13 residues. V lost 4 bases to trimming and J lost 4 bases, with 8 bases between them. CDR1 and CDR2 (germline): SNHLY, FYNNEI. The DNA for the CDR3 is TGTGCCAGCAGTGTCTTAGGTAATCAGCCCCAGCATTTT. Its translation is CASSVLGNQPQHF.

The V call is TRBV30, the J call TRBJ1-5, with D possibly TRBD1 on 6 matching bases. The CDR3 spans 12 residues. V was cut by 8 bases and J by 0 bases, with 8 bases left in between. The V gene's germline CDR1 is GTSNPN and CDR2 SVGIG (reference sequence). For the CDR3, the DNA is TGTGCCGAGGGGGATAGCAATCAGCCCCAGCATTTT. It translates to CAEGDSNQPQHF. Supplemented by reference TRBV30 and TRBJ1-5, the full variable domain reads SQTIHQWPATLVQPVGSPLSLECTVEGTSNPNLYWYRQAAGRGLQLLFYSVGIGQISSEVPQNLSASRPQDRQFILSSKKLLLSDSGFYLCAEGDSNQPQHFGDGTRLSIL.

V usage is TRBV5-1 and J usage is TRBJ2-3; 9 bases agree with TRBD2. Germline V gene sequence: CDR1 SGHRS, CDR2 YFSETQ. This CDR3 has 14 amino acids. The ends lost 2 bases at V and 4 bases at J; junction bases unmatched: 2. The CDR3 spells CASSFSGGSDTQYF. As DNA, the CDR3 is TGCGCCAGCAGCTTTAGCGGGGGTTCAGATACGCAGTATTTT.

The chain carries TRBV2 and TRBJ2-5; TRBD2 matches at 11 bases. The length of the CDR3 is 15 residues. Germline CDR1 SNHLY, CDR2 FYNNEI. The V and J ends lost 7 bases and 1 base, in that order; junction bases with no gene match: 5. CDR3 bases: TGTGCCAGCAATAACGGACTAGCGGGCCAAGAGACCCAGTACTTC. Translated, it gives CASNNGLAGQETQYF.

This clone was counted once. This chain links TRBV4-3 with TRBJ1-2, with D possibly matching TRBD1 (6 bases). Germline V gives CDR1 LGHNA, CDR2 YSLEER. The germline V and J ends were trimmed by 4 bases and 7 bases, with 13 bases remaining between them. The CDR3 runs 13 residues. CDR3 sequence: CASSLGGGFGYTF. The CDR3 nucleotides read TGCGCCAGCAGCCTTGGGGGCGGGTTTGGCTACACCTTC.